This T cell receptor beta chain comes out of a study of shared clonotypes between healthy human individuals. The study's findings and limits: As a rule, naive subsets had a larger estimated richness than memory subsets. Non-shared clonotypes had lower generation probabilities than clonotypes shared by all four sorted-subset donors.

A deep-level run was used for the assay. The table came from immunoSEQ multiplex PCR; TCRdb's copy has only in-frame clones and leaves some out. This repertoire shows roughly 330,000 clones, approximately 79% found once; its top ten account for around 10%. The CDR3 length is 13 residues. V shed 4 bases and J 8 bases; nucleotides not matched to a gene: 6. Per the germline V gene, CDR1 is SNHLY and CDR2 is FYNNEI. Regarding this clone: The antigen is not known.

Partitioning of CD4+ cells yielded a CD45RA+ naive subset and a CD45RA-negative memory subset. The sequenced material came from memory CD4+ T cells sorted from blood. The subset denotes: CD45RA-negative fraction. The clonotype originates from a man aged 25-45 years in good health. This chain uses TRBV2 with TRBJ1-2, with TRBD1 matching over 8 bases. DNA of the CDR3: TGTGCCAGCAGTGGACAGGGGACGGAAGGCTACACCTTC. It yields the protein CASSGQGTEGYTF.